This TCR beta chain was obtained from a study of blood T cell repertoires in COVID-19 (dated by TCRdb to about 2020). General notes on the study: The collaborator samples originated in the United States, Italy and Spain and spanned the acute and convalescent phases of COVID-19. The prospective study material was composed of cDNA or gDNA derived from T cells, B-cell-depleted T cells, or PBMCs. Subjects who had been exposed to COVID-19, were actively infected with it, or had recovered from it provided the deeply sampled blood TCRbeta repertoires that made up the dataset. A freely available public database, intended as a resource for researchers studying the immune response to SARS-CoV-2, is where the repertoires were released. The samples were drawn from two sources: the first 160 participants of the ongoing ImmuneRACE study, and approximately 1,300 subjects contributed by 6 global collaborators. A de-identified subject ID, COVID-19 status, age in years and sex were almost always included in the sample metadata. Where HLA class I and class II types were available, the types were taken from metadata supplied by the sample provider, not from assay-based typing.

Regarding this clone: Its binding antigen is unknown. No base-level quality is on record; no much larger clone is a single base apart.

TCRbeta CDR3 regions were amplified from genomic DNA using the immunoSEQ Assay, a bias-controlled multiplex PCR. The original pipeline was this. The number of nucleated cells in each sample was estimated from the amplification of reference gene primers within the assay. Sequence reads were collapsed and filtered to measure the absolute abundance of every unique TCRbeta CDR3 rearrangement. Productive Simpson clonality was computed per sample as the square root of Simpson's diversity index over productive rearrangements. Here the immuneACCESS table is served through TCRdb, limited to in-frame sequences with V and J called. Missing clones are a known gap in these copies; in checked studies unresolved V genes cover under half, and the rest lacks a known reason. From that table come the V and J calls and clone size; the DNA was used to work out D and trimming. The sample yields roughly 250,000 clones; 70% to 90% were counted once. The biggest ten clones account for around 2% of the sample.

Spanning cysteine to phenylalanine, the CDR3 consists of 19 amino acids. The kept DNA is CDR3 alone, 57 bases in frame from the first base. CDR1 and CDR2 were assigned from the germline V gene as SGHDN and FVKESK. Trimming costs V 0 bases and J 2 bases, and their ends lie 22 bases apart. Samples from volunteer blood donors who had recovered from COVID-19 were contributed by a second Seattle source. Whole blood was collected in K2EDTA tubes by collaborating institutions according to the institutions' own protocols. Collaborator samples were shipped for TCRbeta analysis as frozen whole blood, isolated PBMCs, or DNA extracted from either sample type. Overall study outcomes, separate from this receptor: The amount of clinical and demographic metadata varied by source and participant and was provided uncurated.

Sequencing was done on a sample of peripheral blood. The rearrangement combines TRBV14 with TRBJ1-1, with TRBD1 perhaps the D gene, on 6 matching bases. The clonotype originates from a woman between 40 and 50 years old who had recovered from COVID-19. This receptor has the CDR3 CASSQEGKNRVPANTEAFF. At the DNA level, the sequence is TGTGCCAGCAGCCAAGAAGGGAAAAACAGGGTGCCGGCAAACACTGAAGCTTTCTTT.